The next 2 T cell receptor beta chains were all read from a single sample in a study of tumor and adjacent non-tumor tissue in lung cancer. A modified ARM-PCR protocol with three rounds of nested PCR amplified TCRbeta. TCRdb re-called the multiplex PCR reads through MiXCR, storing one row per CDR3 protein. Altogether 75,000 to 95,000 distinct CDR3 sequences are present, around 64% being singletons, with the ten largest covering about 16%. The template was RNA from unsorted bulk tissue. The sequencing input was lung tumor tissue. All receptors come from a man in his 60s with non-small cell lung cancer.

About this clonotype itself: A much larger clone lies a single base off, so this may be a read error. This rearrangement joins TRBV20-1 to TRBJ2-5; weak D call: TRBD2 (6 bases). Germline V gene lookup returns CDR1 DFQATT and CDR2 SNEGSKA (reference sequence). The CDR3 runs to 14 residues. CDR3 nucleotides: TGCGGTGCTAGTATCCCGGGAGACCAAGAGACCCAGTACTTC. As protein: CGASIPGDQETQYF.

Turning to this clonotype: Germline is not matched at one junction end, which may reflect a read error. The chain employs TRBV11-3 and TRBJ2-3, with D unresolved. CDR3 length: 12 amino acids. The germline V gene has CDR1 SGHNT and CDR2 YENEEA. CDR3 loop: CDSSLSSDTQYF. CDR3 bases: TGTGACAGCAGCTTAAGCTCCGATACGCAGTATTTT.